The rows below give T cell receptor beta chains drawn from one sample of a study of radiotherapy plus CTLA-4 blockade in lung cancer. TCRdb keeps only in-frame clones here, not all; method: immunoSEQ multiplex PCR. The sample shows more than 100,000 clones, just under 90% of them seen only once. Sequenced here: peripheral blood, sampled from a patient treated with radiotherapy plus ipilimumab. These receptors all come from a human donor with non-small cell lung cancer that progressed on radiotherapy plus ipilimumab. The CDR3 runs from the conserved cysteine through the conserved F or W. The D gene is left open where the match is weak. Only part of the rows carry a size: once, few, many, or a class if the clone is expanded.

DNA,CDR3,D,size,V,J
TGTGCCAGCACCCAACTAACCATAGACAATGAGCAGTTCTTC,CASTQLTIDNEQFF,.,.,TRBV6-1,TRBJ2-1
TGTGCCAGCAGTTTGAACAGGGTTGGCACCGGGGAGCTGTTTTTT,CASSLNRVGTGELFF,.,.,TRBV27,TRBJ2-2
TGTGCCAGCAGCGTGGACAGGCGATACTCTGGAAACACCATATATTTT,CASSVDRRYSGNTIYF,TRBD1,.,TRBV5-6,TRBJ1-3
TGCAGCGCAACCGGGACAGGGGATGGCTACACCTTC,CSATGTGDGYTF,TRBD1,once,TRBV29-1,TRBJ1-2
TGTGCCAGCAGTTACTCGAGACAGAGGAACACTGAAGCTTTCTTT,CASSYSRQRNTEAFF,.,once,TRBV6-6,TRBJ1-1
TGCAGCGTGGGGACAGGGTATGGCTACACCTTC,CSVGTGYGYTF,TRBD1,.,TRBV29-1,TRBJ1-2
TGTGCCAGCCGGGCGGGTCTGAACACTGAAGCTTTCTTT,CASRAGLNTEAFF,.,.,TRBV2,TRBJ1-1
TGTGCCAGCAGCTTTCAATCGGGACTAGGCAATGAGCAGTTCTTC,CASSFQSGLGNEQFF,TRBD2,.,TRBV11-3,TRBJ2-1
TGTGCCAGCCAAACGGGGGGGTCCTACAATGAGCAGTTCTTC,CASQTGGSYNEQFF,TRBD2,.,TRBV7-9,TRBJ2-1
TGTGCCAGCAGTCAGGGACAGGGGGCCACTGAAGCTTTCTTT,CASSQGQGATEAFF,TRBD1,.,TRBV6-5,TRBJ1-1
TGTGCCAGCAGCCCCAAGGGGAGGGGATCCCGCAATGAGCAGTTCTTC,CASSPKGRGSRNEQFF,TRBD2,.,TRBV11-2,TRBJ2-1
TGCGCCAGCAGCTTTAGTTCCGGGACAGAAGCTTTCTTT,CASSFSSGTEAFF,.,.,TRBV5-1,TRBJ1-1
TGTGCCAGCAGCTTGGTGGGCCCGAGCTCCTACGAGCAGTACTTC,CASSLVGPSSYEQYF,.,.,TRBV5-6,TRBJ2-7
TGTGCCATCAGTGGGACTAGCGGGAGCTATGAGCAGTTCTTC,CAISGTSGSYEQFF,TRBD2,few,TRBV10-3,TRBJ2-1
TGTGCCAGCACCCGGGGGACCGGCGGTAACTATGGCTACACCTTC,CASTRGTGGNYGYTF,.,.,TRBV5-6,TRBJ1-2
TGCGCCAGCAGCTTGGGGACGGTTCAGAACGAGCAGTACTTC,CASSLGTVQNEQYF,.,.,TRBV5-1,TRBJ2-7
TGCGCCAGCAGCTTGGGAGGTGGAGGTGAAAAACTGTTTTTT,CASSLGGGGEKLFF,.,.,TRBV5-1,TRBJ1-4